Listed below are T cell receptor beta chains from one sample, sequenced in a study of CD8+CD57+ T cells in acquired aplastic anemia. TCRdb reprocessed the reads with MiXCR, giving one entry per CDR3 protein. The table records about 290,000 distinct CDR3 sequences, about three fifths of them present only once. Sequenced material: sorted CD4+, CD8+, or CD8+CD57+ T cells (not recorded which) from PBMCs. The receptors stem from a human donor with aplastic anemia. CDR3s leave out the opening cysteine and the closing phenylalanine or tryptophan.

TRBV7-8	TRBJ2-3	ASSLVAGGPSTDTQY
TRBV9	TRBJ1-6	ASSATPTADNSPLH
TRBV24-1	TRBJ2-5	ATSDEGWETQY
TRBV6-1	TRBJ2-4	ASRVPVKNIQY
TRBV7-2	TRBJ2-1	ASSLGRATYNEQF
TRBV3-1	TRBJ1-5	ASSQAGNNQPQH
TRBV6-2/TRBV6-3	TRBJ1-3	ASSYAELGDTIY
TRBV6-1	TRBJ2-3	ASSEGTSGTQY
TRBV29-1	TRBJ2-7	SVGAGQAYEQY
TRBV24-1	TRBJ1-2	ATSGRGENGYT
TRBV29-1	TRBJ2-6	SVAASRGVSGANVLT
TRBV11-3	TRBJ2-1	ASSLAGGKYNEQF
TRBV9	TRBJ1-2	ASRAPPSGNYGYT
TRBV11-2	TRBJ2-7	ASSRGHRGWYEQY
TRBV11-2	TRBJ1-1	ASSAQGNEAF
TRBV25-1	TRBJ2-1	ASSASEGIDEQF
TRBV12-3/TRBV12-4	TRBJ2-5	ASSKDSWETQY
TRBV19	TRBJ1-2	ASSIRGYGYT
TRBV2	TRBJ2-7	ASSEAQGLISYEQY
TRBV24-1	TRBJ1-1	ATVAPNAPVNTEAF
TRBV5-1	TRBJ2-7	ASSFFPDRASYEQY
TRBV7-6	TRBJ1-2	ASSTRPTGTAYGYT
TRBV2	TRBJ1-5	ATHTGAGEGPQH
TRBV15	TRBJ2-5	ATSREVGETQY
TRBV2	TRBJ2-2	ASRVQGALGGELF
TRBV19	TRBJ1-2	ASSMRDRGNFYGYT
TRBV2	TRBJ1-1	ASMGHTEAF
TRBV10-3	TRBJ2-2	AISEEGGTGELF
TRBV7-3	TRBJ1-5	ASTSRGPRH
TRBV24-1	TRBJ2-2	ATSEGPTGLF
TRBV20-1	TRBJ2-7	SARLTDNYEQY
TRBV6-1	TRBJ2-3	ASRSRGGERQGPY
TRBV11-2	TRBJ2-7	ASSFGHLLYEQY
TRBV20-1	TRBJ1-5	SALLPGGPTSNQPQH
TRBV5-1	TRBJ2-5	ASSLGAGGAETQY
TRBV6-5	TRBJ2-1	ASSRSADPSYNEQF
TRBV5-1	TRBJ2-7	ASSRDRVVEQY
TRBV24-1	TRBJ1-2	ATRSGTGEGYGYT
TRBV2	TRBJ1-6	ASSYWDRTDSPLH
TRBV5-8	TRBJ1-2	ASSLDLPGLYT
TRBV29-1	TRBJ1-2	SVERGAENYGYT
TRBV7-8	TRBJ2-7	ASSLDRGGLEQY
TRBV19	TRBJ1-2	ASRDLAGYT
TRBV19	TRBJ2-7	ASSIWGGASYEQY
TRBV11-3	TRBJ2-5	ASSRSTGTQY
TRBV25-1	TRBJ1-1	ASSEGGISEYTEAF
TRBV15	TRBJ1-1	ATSGTAGPAF
TRBV14	TRBJ2-7	ASSLSGLNPN
TRBV5-6	TRBJ1-2	ASSALKSYGYT
TRBV24-1	TRBJ2-1	ATSDPASNNEQF
TRBV7-8	TRBJ2-7	ASSRTSGGPYERY
TRBV7-9	TRBJ2-2	ASRVRPGMDTGELF
TRBV20-1	TRBJ2-5	SAASPNQETQY
TRBV7-3	TRBJ2-2	ASCYGTEGGELF
TRBV4-2	TRBJ2-7	ASSTPGLATNEQY
TRBV29-1	TRBJ1-1	STGQRGEAF
TRBV7-2	TRBJ2-2	ASSPTGGRVELF
TRBV5-6	TRBJ2-7	ASSLFLVVSEQY
TRBV15	TRBJ2-1	ATSRDLGASGVPYNEQF
TRBV7-7	TRBJ2-7	ASSLSPGLAGEQY